Given below is one T cell receptor beta chain in context. The antigen remains unidentified. The cohort's ophthalmopathy patients, a group with duration under 3 months, had a Clinical Activity Score of at least 3 and a NOSPECS grade of at least 4. Clinical symptoms, serum thyroxine, TRAb, thyroid ultrasound and orbital computed tomography informed diagnoses. The entry originates in a study of T cells in Graves' hyperthyroidism and ophthalmopathy. Study as a whole: Peripheral blood draws took place at initial diagnosis, ahead of any treatment.

Amplification yielded TCR beta CDR3 regions, with RNA transcripts as the source. TCR CDR3 underwent first-round RT-PCR with the HTBI primer set. TCRdb re-derived calls from the multiplex PCR reads in MiXCR, one entry per CDR3 protein. The table includes 490,000 or so distinct CDR3 sequences, around a fifth detected once. Findings and caveats of the study: Blood also held most thyroid clonotypes expanded beyond 0.001.

The sequence derives from a woman in her 70s with Graves' ophthalmopathy. The sequenced sample consisted of blood.

The CDR3 sequence is CAIRTGWDYGYTF. The CDR3 DNA reads TGTGCCATCAGGACAGGGTGGGACTATGGCTACACCTTC. This chain joins TRBV10-3 and TRBJ1-2; 7 nucleotides agree with TRBD1. Germline V gene data show CDR1 as ENHRY and CDR2 as SYGVKD. There are 13 residues in the CDR3. The trim removed 6 bases at V and 3 bases at J, leaving 4 bases unmatched.